This TCR beta chain was identified in a study of T cell changes during pregnancy in multiple sclerosis. The assay was immunoSEQ multiplex PCR, and TCRdb's table has in-frame clones only and misses some. Of approximately 44,000 clones in the sample, just under 95% were seen once. This clone was seen only once. The CDR3 runs to 15 residues. V was pared by 7 bases and J by 2 bases, with 7 bases of the junction left unmatched. Germline loops: CDR1 LNHDA, CDR2 SQIVND (reference sequence). The sample was CD4+ T cells from peripheral blood mononuclear cells, taken in the third trimester of pregnancy. This TCR was sampled from a female donor with multiple sclerosis, enrolled in a pregnancy study. This chain uses TRBV19 with TRBJ2-3; TRBD2 aligns across 9 bases. The CDR3 region is CASMVAGGPTDTQYF. The CDR3 nucleotides are TGTGCCAGTATGGTGGCGGGAGGGCCCACAGATACGCAGTATTTT.